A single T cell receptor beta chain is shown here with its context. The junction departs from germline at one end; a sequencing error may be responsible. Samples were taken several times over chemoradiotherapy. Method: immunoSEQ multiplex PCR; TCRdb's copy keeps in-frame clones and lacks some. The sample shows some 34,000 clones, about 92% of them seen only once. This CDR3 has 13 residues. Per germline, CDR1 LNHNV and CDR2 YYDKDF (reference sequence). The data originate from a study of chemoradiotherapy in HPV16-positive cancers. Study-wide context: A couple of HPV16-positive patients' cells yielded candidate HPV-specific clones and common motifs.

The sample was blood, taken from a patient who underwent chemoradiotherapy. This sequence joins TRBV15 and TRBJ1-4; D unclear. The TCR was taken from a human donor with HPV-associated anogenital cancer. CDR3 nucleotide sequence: TGTGCCACCAGCAGACAAACCTCCAGCACGTTGGCTTTT. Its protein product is CATSRQTSSTLAF.